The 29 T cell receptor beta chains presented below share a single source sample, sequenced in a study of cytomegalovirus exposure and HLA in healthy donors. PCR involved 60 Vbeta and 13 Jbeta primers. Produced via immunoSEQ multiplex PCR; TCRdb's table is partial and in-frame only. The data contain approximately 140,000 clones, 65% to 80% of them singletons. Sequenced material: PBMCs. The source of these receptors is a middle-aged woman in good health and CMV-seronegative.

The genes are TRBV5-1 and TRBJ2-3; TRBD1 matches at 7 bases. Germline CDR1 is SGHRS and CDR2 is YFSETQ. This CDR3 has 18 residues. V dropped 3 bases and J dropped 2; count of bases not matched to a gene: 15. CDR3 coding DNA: TGCGCCAGCAGCTCACTCGGTTGGGGGCAGGGGGACACAGATACGCAGTATTTT. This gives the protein CASSSLGWGQGDTDTQYF.

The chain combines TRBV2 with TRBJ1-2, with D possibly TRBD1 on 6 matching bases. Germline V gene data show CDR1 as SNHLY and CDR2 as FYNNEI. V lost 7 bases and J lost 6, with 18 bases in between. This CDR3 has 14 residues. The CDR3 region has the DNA TGTGCCAGCAAAGATAACAGGGTCGGTCATGGCTACACCTTC. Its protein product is CASKDNRVGHGYTF.

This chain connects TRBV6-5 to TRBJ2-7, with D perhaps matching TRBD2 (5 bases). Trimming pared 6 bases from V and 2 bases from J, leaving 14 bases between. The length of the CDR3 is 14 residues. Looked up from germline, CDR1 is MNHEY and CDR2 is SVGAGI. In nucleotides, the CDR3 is TGTGCCAGCAGCCGGAATAAGGGAGCCTACGAGCAGTACTTC. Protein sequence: CASSRNKGAYEQYF.

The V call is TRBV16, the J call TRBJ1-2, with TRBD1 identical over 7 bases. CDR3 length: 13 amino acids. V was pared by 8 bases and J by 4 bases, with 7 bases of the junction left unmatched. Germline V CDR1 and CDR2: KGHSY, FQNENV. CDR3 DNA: TGTGCCAGCTTGCATACAGGGGCCTATGGCTACACCTTC. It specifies CASLHTGAYGYTF.

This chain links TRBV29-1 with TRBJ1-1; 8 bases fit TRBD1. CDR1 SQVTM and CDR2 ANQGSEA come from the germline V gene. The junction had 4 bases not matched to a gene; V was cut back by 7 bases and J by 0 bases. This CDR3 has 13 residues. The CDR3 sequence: CSAGQGMNTEAFF. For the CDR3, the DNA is TGCAGCGCCGGACAGGGTATGAACACTGAAGCTTTCTTT. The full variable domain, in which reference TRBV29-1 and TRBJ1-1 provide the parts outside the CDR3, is SAVISQKPSRDICQRGTSLTIQCQVDSQVTMMFWYRQQPGQSLTLIATANQGSEATYESGFVIDKFPISRPNLTFSTLTVSNMSPEDSSIYLCSAGQGMNTEAFFGQGTRLTVV.

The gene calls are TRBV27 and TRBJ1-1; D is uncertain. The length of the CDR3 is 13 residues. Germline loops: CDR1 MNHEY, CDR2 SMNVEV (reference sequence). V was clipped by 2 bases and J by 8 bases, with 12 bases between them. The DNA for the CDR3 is TGTGCCAGCAGTTTAAGCGGGCAGCGAGAAGCTTTCTTT. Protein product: CASSLSGQREAFF.

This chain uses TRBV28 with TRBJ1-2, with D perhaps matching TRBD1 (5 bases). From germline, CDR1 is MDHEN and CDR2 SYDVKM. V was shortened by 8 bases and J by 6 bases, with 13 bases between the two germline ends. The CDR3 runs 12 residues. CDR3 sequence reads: CASSPQGHGYTF. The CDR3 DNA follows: TGTGCCAGCTCCCCGCAGGGCCATGGCTACACCTTC.

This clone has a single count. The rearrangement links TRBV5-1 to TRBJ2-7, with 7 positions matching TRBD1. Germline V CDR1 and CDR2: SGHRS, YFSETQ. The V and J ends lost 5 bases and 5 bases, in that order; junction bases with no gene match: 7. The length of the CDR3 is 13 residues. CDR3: CASSLEGQHEQYF. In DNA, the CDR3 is TGCGCCAGCAGTCTTGAGGGACAGCACGAGCAGTACTTC.

The CDR3 DNA reads as TGTGCCATCAGTGAGTCGACGGGGGGCTACGAGCAGTACTTC. It translates to CAISESTGGYEQYF. The chain is built from TRBV10-3 and TRBJ2-7, with 7 bases identical to TRBD2. V trimming: 0 bases; J trimming: 3 bases; junction bases outside the gene matches: 2. Germline V gene sequence: CDR1 ENHRY, CDR2 SYGVKD. CDR3 length: 14 amino acids.

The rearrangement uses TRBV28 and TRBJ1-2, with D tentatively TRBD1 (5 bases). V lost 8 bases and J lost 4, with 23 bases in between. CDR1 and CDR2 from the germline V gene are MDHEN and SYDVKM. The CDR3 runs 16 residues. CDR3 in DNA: TGTGCCAGCGGGGATATTTTGGGGACTACCCCCTATGGCTACACCTTC. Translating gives CASGDILGTTPYGYTF.

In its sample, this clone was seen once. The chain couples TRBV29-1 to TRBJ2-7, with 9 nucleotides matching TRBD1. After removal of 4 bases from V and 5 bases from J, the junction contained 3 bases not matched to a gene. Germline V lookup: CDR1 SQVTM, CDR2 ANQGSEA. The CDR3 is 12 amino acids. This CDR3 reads CSVGRDRDEQYF. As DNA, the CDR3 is TGCAGCGTTGGTCGGGACAGGGACGAGCAGTACTTC.

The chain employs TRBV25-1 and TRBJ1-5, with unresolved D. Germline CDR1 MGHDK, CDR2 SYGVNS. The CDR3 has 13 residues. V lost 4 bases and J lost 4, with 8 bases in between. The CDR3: CASSASGNQPQHF. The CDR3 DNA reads TGTGCCAGCAGTGCATCAGGTAATCAGCCCCAGCATTTT.

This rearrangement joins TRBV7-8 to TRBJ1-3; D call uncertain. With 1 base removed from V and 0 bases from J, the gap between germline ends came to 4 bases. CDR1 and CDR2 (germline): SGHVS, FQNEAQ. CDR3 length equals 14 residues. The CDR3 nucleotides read TGTGCCAGCAGCTTAGTAGCCTCTGGAAACACCATATATTTT. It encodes CASSLVASGNTIYF. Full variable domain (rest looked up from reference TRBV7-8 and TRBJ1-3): GAGVSQSPRYKVAKRGQDVALRCDPISGHVSLFWYQQALGQGPEFLTYFQNEAQLDKSGLPSDRFFAERPEGSVSTLKIQRTQQEDSAVYLCASSLVASGNTIYFGEGSWLTVV.

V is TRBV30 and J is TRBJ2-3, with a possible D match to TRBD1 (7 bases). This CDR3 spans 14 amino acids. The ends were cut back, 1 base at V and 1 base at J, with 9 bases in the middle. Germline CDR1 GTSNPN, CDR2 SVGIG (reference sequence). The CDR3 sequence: CAWSGGTGTDTQYF. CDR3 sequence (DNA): TGTGCCTGGAGTGGCGGGACAGGCACAGATACGCAGTATTTT.

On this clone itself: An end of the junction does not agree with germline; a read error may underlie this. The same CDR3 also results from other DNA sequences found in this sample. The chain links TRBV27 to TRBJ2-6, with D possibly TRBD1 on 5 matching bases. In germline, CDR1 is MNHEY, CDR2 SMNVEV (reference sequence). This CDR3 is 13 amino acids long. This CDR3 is CASSFSGANGLTF. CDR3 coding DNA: TGTGCCAGCAGCTTCTCTGGGGCCAACGGCCTGACTTTC. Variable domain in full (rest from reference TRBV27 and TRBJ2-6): EAQVTQNPRYLITVTGKKLTVTCSQNMNHEYMSWYRQDPGLGLRQIYYSMNVEVTDKGDVPEGYKVSRKEKRNFPLILESPSPNQTSLYFCASSFSGANGLTFGAGSRLTVL.

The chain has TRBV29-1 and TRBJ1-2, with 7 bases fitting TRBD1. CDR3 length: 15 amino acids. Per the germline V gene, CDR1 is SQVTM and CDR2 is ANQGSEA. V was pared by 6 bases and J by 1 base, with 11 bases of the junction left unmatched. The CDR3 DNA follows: TGCAGCGTCCAAAACCCGGGACAGCGTAACTATGGCTACACCTTC. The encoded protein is CSVQNPGQRNYGYTF.

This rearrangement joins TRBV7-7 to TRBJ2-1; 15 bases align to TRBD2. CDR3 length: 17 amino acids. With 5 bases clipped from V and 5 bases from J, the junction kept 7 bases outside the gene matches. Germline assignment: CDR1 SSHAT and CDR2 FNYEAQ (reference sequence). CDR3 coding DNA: TGTGCCAGCAGCCCATGGACTAGCGGGGGGGCTGACAATGAGCAGTTCTTC. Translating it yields CASSPWTSGGADNEQFF.

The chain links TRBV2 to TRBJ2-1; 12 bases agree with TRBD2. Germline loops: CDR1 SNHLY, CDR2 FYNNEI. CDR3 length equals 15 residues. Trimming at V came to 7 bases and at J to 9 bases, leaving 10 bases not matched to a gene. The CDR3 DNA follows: TGTGCCAGCACTCGGTCTAGCGGGAGGGCGGCTGAGCAGTTCTTC. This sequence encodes CASTRSSGRAAEQFF.

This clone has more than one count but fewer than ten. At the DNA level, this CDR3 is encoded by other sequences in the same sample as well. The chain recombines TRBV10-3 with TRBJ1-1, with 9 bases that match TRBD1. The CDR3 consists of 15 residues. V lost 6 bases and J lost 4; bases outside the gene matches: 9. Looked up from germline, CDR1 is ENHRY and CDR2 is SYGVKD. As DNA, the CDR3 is TGTGCCATCAGGGTTGCGACAGGGGGGACCACTGAAGCTTTCTTT. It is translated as CAIRVATGGTTEAFF.

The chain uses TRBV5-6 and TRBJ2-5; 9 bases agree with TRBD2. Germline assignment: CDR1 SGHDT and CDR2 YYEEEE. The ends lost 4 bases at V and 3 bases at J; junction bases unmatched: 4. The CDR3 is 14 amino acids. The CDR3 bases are TGTGCCAGCAGCCCTGCGGGAGGGAAAGAGACCCAGTACTTC. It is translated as CASSPAGGKETQYF.

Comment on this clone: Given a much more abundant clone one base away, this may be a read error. CDR3: CASSPSGELFF. CDR3 bases: TGTGCCAGCAGTCCCTCCGGGGAGCTGTTTTTT. The rearrangement uses TRBV7-2 and TRBJ2-2; D is ambiguous. V lost 6 bases and J lost 6, with 5 bases in between. Germline assignment: CDR1 SGHTA and CDR2 FQGNSA. This CDR3 contains 11 residues.

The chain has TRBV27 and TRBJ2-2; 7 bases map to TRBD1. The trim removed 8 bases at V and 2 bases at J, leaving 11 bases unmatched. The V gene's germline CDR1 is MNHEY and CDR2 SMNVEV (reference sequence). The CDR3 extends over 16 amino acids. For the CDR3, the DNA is TGTGCCAGCCACGCCGGGACAGCAATTAACACCGGGGAGCTGTTTTTT. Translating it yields CASHAGTAINTGELFF.

The DNA of the CDR3 is TGTGCCAGCAGCCAAGATCCCGGGGTAGTCTACGAGCAGTACTTC. It codes for CASSQDPGVVYEQYF. The V gene is TRBV14, the J gene TRBJ2-7, with D perhaps matching TRBD2 (5 bases). CDR3 length: 15 residues. V lost 0 bases to trimming and J lost 3 bases, with 12 bases between them. The germline CDR1 and CDR2 sequences are SGHDN and FVKESK.

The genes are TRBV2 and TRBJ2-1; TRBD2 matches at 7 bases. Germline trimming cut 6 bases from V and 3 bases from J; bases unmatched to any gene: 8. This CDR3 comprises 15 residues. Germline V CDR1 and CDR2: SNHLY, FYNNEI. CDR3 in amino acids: CASSLGPSGYNEQFF. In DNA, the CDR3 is TGTGCCAGCAGCCTCGGGCCTAGCGGCTACAATGAGCAGTTCTTC. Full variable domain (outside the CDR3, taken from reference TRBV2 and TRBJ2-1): EPEVTQTPSHQVTQMGQEVILRCVPISNHLYFYWYRQILGQKVEFLVSFYNNEISEKSEIFDDQFSVERPDGSNFTLKIRSTKLEDSAMYFCASSLGPSGYNEQFFGPGTRLTVL.

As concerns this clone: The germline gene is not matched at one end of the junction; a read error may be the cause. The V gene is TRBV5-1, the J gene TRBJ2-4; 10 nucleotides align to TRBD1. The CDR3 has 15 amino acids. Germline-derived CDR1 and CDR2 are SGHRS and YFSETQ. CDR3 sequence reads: CASSLIGQGENSQYF. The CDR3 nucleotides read TGCGCCAGCAGCTTGATCGGACAGGGGGAAAACAGTCAGTACTTC.

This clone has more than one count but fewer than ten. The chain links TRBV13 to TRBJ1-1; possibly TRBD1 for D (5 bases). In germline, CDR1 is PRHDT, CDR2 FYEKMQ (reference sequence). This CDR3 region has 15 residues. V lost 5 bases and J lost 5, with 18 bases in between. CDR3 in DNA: TGTGCCAGCAGCAGACTCGACGGGGGGTTAACTGAAGCTTTCTTT. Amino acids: CASSRLDGGLTEAFF. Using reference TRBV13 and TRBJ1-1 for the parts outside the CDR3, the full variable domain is AAGVIQSPRHLIKEKRETATLKCYPIPRHDTVYWYQQGPGQDPQFLISFYEKMQSDKGSIPDRFSAQQFSDYHSELNMSSLELGDSALYFCASSRLDGGLTEAFFGQGTRLTVV.

The DNA of the CDR3 is TGTGCCAGCACCCCCCCGACAGACCATTACTACGAGCAGTACTTC. It codes for CASTPPTDHYYEQYF. The rearrangement links TRBV7-2 to TRBJ2-7, with D possibly matching TRBD1 (5 bases). Germline CDR1 is SGHTA and CDR2 is FQGNSA. This CDR3 is built from 15 residues. V lost 7 bases, J lost 3 bases, and 19 bases lay in between.

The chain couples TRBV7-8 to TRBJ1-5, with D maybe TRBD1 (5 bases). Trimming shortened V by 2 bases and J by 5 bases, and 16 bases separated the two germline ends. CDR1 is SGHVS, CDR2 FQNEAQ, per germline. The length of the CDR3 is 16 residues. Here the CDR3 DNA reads TGTGCCAGCAGCTTACCCCCTGACAGAAGGGATCAGCCCCAGCATTTT. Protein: CASSLPPDRRDQPQHF.

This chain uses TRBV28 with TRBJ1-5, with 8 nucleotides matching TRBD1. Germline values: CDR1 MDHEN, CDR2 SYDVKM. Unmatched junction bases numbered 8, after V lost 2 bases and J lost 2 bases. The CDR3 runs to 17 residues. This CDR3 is CASSLNPRQGRNQPQHF. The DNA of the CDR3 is TGTGCCAGCAGTTTAAATCCCCGACAGGGGCGCAATCAGCCCCAGCATTTT.